The 4 T cell receptor beta chains given below trace back to one sample, sequenced in a study of blood T cell repertoires in COVID-19. Method: immunoSEQ multiplex PCR; TCRdb's copy keeps in-frame clones and lacks some. The table records fewer than 200,000 clones, around 86% of them present only once. Sequenced sample: PBMCs or T cells enriched from blood (not recorded which). Every receptor here comes from a middle-aged woman in a cohort exposed to, infected with or recovered from COVID-19 (not recorded which).

This clone appeared once. The gene calls are TRBV6-4 and TRBJ2-3; D is possibly TRBD1 (6 bases). Germline lookup yields CDR1 MRHNA and CDR2 SNTAGT. CDR3 size: 15 residues. V was pared by 5 bases and J by 6 bases, with 18 bases between. This CDR3 reads CASSRSGQEADTQYF. In nucleotides, the CDR3 is TGTGCCAGCAGTCGATCGGGACAAGAGGCGGATACGCAGTATTTT.

This chain connects TRBV2 to TRBJ2-4; 8 bases fit TRBD1. Germline loops: CDR1 SNHLY, CDR2 FYNNEI. The ends lost 3 bases at V and 2 bases at J; junction bases unmatched: 6. This CDR3 is 16 amino acids long. Here the CDR3 reads CASSESQGASKNIQYF. The CDR3 DNA sequence: TGTGCCAGCAGTGAGTCCCAGGGGGCTTCCAAAAACATTCAGTACTTC.

The chain couples TRBV7-9 to TRBJ2-2; perhaps TRBD1 as D (6 bases). Germline-derived CDR1 and CDR2 are SEHNR and FQNEAQ (reference sequence). This CDR3 spans 16 amino acids. Trimming shortened V by 4 bases and J by 0 bases, and 12 bases separated the two germline ends. The CDR3 nucleotides read TGTGCCAGCAGCTCCCTACAGGGCGCGAACACCGGGGAGCTGTTTTTT. Amino acids: CASSSLQGANTGELFF.

The table lists this clone with many counts. The V gene is TRBV4-2, the J gene TRBJ2-2; 8 nucleotides align to TRBD2. V lost 5 bases to trimming and J lost 4 bases; unmatched junction nucleotides: 6. Looked up from germline, CDR1 is LGHNA and CDR2 is YNFKEQ. CDR3 length: 15 residues. CDR3 DNA sequence: TGTGCCAGCAGCACCGGGACTAGTGCCACCGGGGAGCTGTTTTTT. Amino acid sequence: CASSTGTSATGELFF.